These T cell receptor beta chains were read from a single sample in a study of radiotherapy plus CTLA-4 blockade in lung cancer. Clones were read by immunoSEQ multiplex PCR, and TCRdb kept only the in-frame ones, dropping some. The sample lists 130,000 or so clones, 75% to 90% seen once, with approximately 7.2% in the top ten. Specimen: peripheral blood, collected from a patient treated with radiotherapy plus ipilimumab. All receptors derive from a human donor with non-small cell lung cancer that progressed on radiotherapy plus ipilimumab. Both conserved end residues are part of each CDR3. A D gene is named only where the DNA matches it firmly. Clone size, where shown, is once, few, many, or a class for clones that have expanded.

cdr3_aa cdr3_nt j_call d_call clone_size v_call
CATSRDLSADNEKLFF TGTGCCACCAGCAGAGACCTCTCAGCAGATAATGAAAAACTGTTTTTT TRBJ1-4 . . TRBV15
CASRSSGRATVDEQFF TGTGCCAGCAGGTCTAGCGGGAGGGCTACGGTCGATGAGCAGTTCTTC TRBJ2-1 TRBD2 . TRBV27
CASSSGQFNEQFF TGCGCCAGCAGCTCGGGACAGTTCAATGAGCAGTTCTTC TRBJ2-1 TRBD1 . TRBV5-1
CASSLGGGRQETQYF TGTGCCAGCAGCTTAGGGGGCGGAAGACAAGAGACCCAGTACTTC TRBJ2-5 . . TRBV7-6
CASSDSGTGREKLFF TGTGCCAGCAGCGACTCGGGGACAGGGCGCGAAAAACTGTTTTTT TRBJ1-4 TRBD1 . TRBV27
CASSEWNTGELFF TGTGCCAGCAGTGAGTGGAACACCGGGGAGCTGTTTTTT TRBJ2-2 . . TRBV9
CASSWDRTYEQYF TGTGCCAGCAGCTGGGACAGAACCTACGAGCAGTACTTC TRBJ2-7 TRBD1 few TRBV6-6
CASSLAGYWSRYEQYF TGTGCCAGCAGCTTGGCGGGATACTGGTCCCGCTACGAGCAGTACTTC TRBJ2-7 . . TRBV5-6
CASSYHDWGRTEAFF TGTGCCAGCAGTTACCACGATTGGGGGAGGACTGAAGCTTTCTTT TRBJ1-1 . few TRBV6-5
CATSRGVQGAAGYTF TGTGCCACCAGCAGAGGAGTTCAGGGGGCGGCAGGCTACACCTTC TRBJ1-2 TRBD1 . TRBV15
CASSRGLAGPANTGELFF TGTGCCAGCAGCCGGGGACTAGCGGGCCCCGCGAACACCGGGGAGCTGTTTTTT TRBJ2-2 TRBD2 . TRBV4-2
CASSIVRGETQYF TGTGCCAGTAGTATAGTGAGGGGAGAGACCCAGTACTTC TRBJ2-5 . . TRBV19
CASSLGVGKKNIQYF TGTGCCAGCAGCTTGGGAGTGGGCAAAAAAAACATTCAGTACTTC TRBJ2-4 . . TRBV5-8
CASSSGGGTDTQYF TGTGCCAGCAGTTCCGGCGGGGGCACAGATACGCAGTATTTT TRBJ2-3 . once TRBV27
CSVVRDRSYEQYF TGCAGCGTTGTGAGGGATCGCTCCTACGAGCAGTACTTC TRBJ2-7 . . TRBV29-1
CASSPTQNTEAFF TGTGCCAGCTCACCAACACAGAACACTGAAGCTTTCTTT TRBJ1-1 . . TRBV18
CASWDTAYEKLFF TGTGCCAGTTGGGATACTGCCTATGAAAAACTGTTTTTT TRBJ1-4 . . TRBV19
CSAGSGNTIYF TGCAGTGCTGGGTCTGGAAACACCATATATTTT TRBJ1-3 . . TRBV20-1
CASRGTEYEQYF TGTGCCAGCAGGGGGACCGAGTACGAGCAGTACTTC TRBJ2-7 . . TRBV2
CASSEQETQYF TGTGCCAGCTCGGAACAAGAGACCCAGTACTTC TRBJ2-5 . . TRBV18
CASSPNNIPGANVLTF TGTGCCAGCAGCCCCAACAATATACCGGGGGCCAACGTCCTGACTTTC TRBJ2-6 . . TRBV11-3
CATSRVTSGRYNEQFF TGTGCCACCAGCAGAGTCACTAGCGGGAGATACAATGAGCAGTTCTTC TRBJ2-1 TRBD2 . TRBV15
CASSLTGPTGADEQYF TGTGCCAGCAGCCTAACAGGCCCGACAGGGGCTGACGAGCAGTACTTC TRBJ2-7 . . TRBV21-1
CASAWRGTSGSSEQFF TGTGCCAGTGCATGGCGAGGGACTAGCGGGAGTAGTGAGCAGTTCTTC TRBJ2-1 TRBD2 . TRBV25-1